What follows is one TCR beta chain and its context. Its antigen is undetermined. Germline loops: CDR1 MNHNY, CDR2 SVGAGI (reference sequence). Between the trimmed V and J ends, which lost 8 bases and 3 bases, there was a span of 13 bases. The CDR3 extends over 13 amino acids. The data were obtained in a study of siplizumab effects on memory and regulatory T cells. Findings and limits, study-wide: Mappable alloreactive CD4+ clones came from Treg cells less than 70% of the time on average with siplizumab, against around 25% in controls. The alloresponse seemed to draw substantially on naive T cells, which appeared more diverse than memory cells.

Method: immunoSEQ multiplex PCR; TCRdb's copy keeps in-frame clones and lacks some. The table lists 87,000 or so clones, around 94% of them singletons. The origin of this receptor is a human donor in good health. The rearrangement joins TRBV6-6 to TRBJ1-2, with D perhaps TRBD1 (5 bases). The sequenced sample consisted of non-Treg CD4+ T cells sorted from blood. Written as DNA, the CDR3 is TGTGCCAGCGGCAAGACAGATTACTATGGCTACACCTTC. Its protein product is CASGKTDYYGYTF.